Given below is one TCR beta chain in context. Its binding antigen is unknown. The input lacks base qualities; no much larger clone sits a single base away. The patients picked for sequencing were ones in whom flow cytometry had shown an expansion of CD8+CD57+ cells. Every patient had severe acquired aplastic anemia, diagnosed using the International Study of Aplastic Anemia and Agranulocytosis and Camitta criteria. No patient had received any therapy when blood was sampled. In this study, sorted CD4+ and CD8+ T cells from the blood of healthy subjects and of severe aplastic anemia patients had their TCR repertoires deep-sequenced. In the USA, patient enrollment took place under clinicaltrials.gov protocols 00001620, 01623167, 00001397, 00071045, 00081523 and 00961064. Ficoll-Paque density gradient centrifugation was used to isolate peripheral blood mononuclear cells. Before DNA extraction, CD4+ and CD8+ T cells were sorted with FACS or magnetic beads.

TCR beta VDJ combination and CDR3 sequence profiling used genomic DNA as the template. TCR repertoire sequencing was run on an Illumina HiSeq 2000. In the source study's methods: TRBV/TRBJ rearrangement plots, CDR3 size and DJ length profiles, and Simpson's diversity index were used to assess repertoires. The most abundant DNA sequence in the deep sequencing data was defined as the immunodominant clone. CDR3 amino acid sequences were checked for sharing between subjects and were compared against published repertoires and the VDJdb database. Using fastp trimming at Q25 and MiXCR clonotype assembly, TCRdb reanalyzed the public sequencing data and kept in-frame beta chains. CDR3 protein sequences are deduplicated, and each keeps its most common genes and DNA. The V and J calls were not made by the authors but by TCRdb's processing. The sample data list under 350,000 distinct CDR3 sequences, and roughly 61% of these were observed just once. The ten largest clones take up around 1.2% of the sample.

These data belong to a study of CD8+CD57+ T cells in acquired aplastic anemia (dated by TCRdb to the late 2010s). Notes on the research overall: On average, sorted CD4+ and CD8+ cells yielded 2.5 to 3.5 ug of extracted DNA, with a range of 0.2 to 27.4 ug. CD8+CD57+ expansion was defined as frequency above the mean frequency observed in healthy subjects.

Broad study findings and their caveats: Approximately 27 CD8+ CDR3 sequences were found in both patients and controls but appeared to be highly expressed in patients and within the immunodominant clones of the patients. No significant difference in CD8+ Simpson's diversity was found between patients and healthy controls (P=0.060).

Taken from cysteine to phenylalanine, the CDR3 has 15 residues. Just CDR3 DNA is preserved here, 45 bases in frame from base 1. Looking up the germline V gene (reference sequence) yields CDR1 LNHDA and CDR2 SQIVND. Germline trimming amounts to 5 bases on V and 3 bases on J, with 6 as the count of junction bases outside the gene matches. Sample: sorted CD4+, CD8+, or CD8+CD57+ T cells (not recorded which) from PBMCs. The chain joins TRBV19 to TRBJ2-1; TRBD2 fits 8 bases in the junction. The origin of this receptor is a human donor with aplastic anemia. The nucleotide sequence reads as follows: TGTGCCAGTAGTGGCACTAGCGGACTCTACAATGAGCAGTTCTTC. Its protein reads: CASSGTSGLYNEQFF.